The clone carrying this TCR beta chain turned up a few times. The antigen remains unidentified. This sample is drawn from a study of T cells after yellow fever vaccination. Overall study results and limits: In FACS-sorted repertoires, abundant clonotypes from the bulk population could appear as contaminants. Although the secondary response was weaker, it peaked faster, at day 5 versus 15. Re-detected after boosting: most primary clones, about 95% of CD4 and roughly 88% of CD8.

It was through 5'RACE template switching that TCR cDNA was made, with a universal primer site and UMIs added. TCRdb redid the calling of the 5' RACE reads with MiXCR, one entry per CDR3 protein. The sample holds about 260,000 distinct CDR3 sequences, around 13% seen once. Looked up from germline, CDR1 is LGHNA and CDR2 is YSLEER. The CDR3 is made up of 17 amino acids. The trim removed 2 bases at V and 4 bases at J, leaving 6 bases unmatched. The rearrangement joins TRBV4-3 to TRBJ2-7; 15 bases match TRBD2. This specimen consisted of CD4+ T cells sorted from PBMCs, obtained 45 days after the yellow fever booster vaccination. This receptor was taken from a man under 40 who received the YFV17D yellow fever vaccine. CDR3 loop: CASSQKRGLAGGYEQYF. CDR3 nucleotides: TGCGCCAGCAGCCAAAAAAGGGGACTAGCGGGAGGTTACGAGCAGTACTTC.